One and the same sample provided the 5 T cell receptor beta chains below, sequenced in a study. MiXCR was run by TCRdb on the RT-PCR reads, yielding one entry per CDR3 protein. The table records about 680,000 distinct CDR3 sequences, 14% of them present only once. The material sequenced was memory CD4+ T cells from blood. The origin of the receptors is a female donor in good health, serving as a healthy control.

V and J are TRBV6-5 and TRBJ1-1, with TRBD1 identical over 7 bases. The V gene's germline CDR1 is MNHEY and CDR2 SVGAGI. The CDR3 is made up of 16 amino acids. Germline trimming cut 0 bases from V and 10 bases from J; bases unmatched to any gene: 14. The CDR3 DNA follows: TGTGCCAGCAGTTACTCCCCGGACGGGAGGGCAGGGGGAGCTTTCTTT. Protein sequence: CASSYSPDGRAGGAFF.

Many counts were recorded for this clonotype. The chain joins TRBV27 to TRBJ2-4; 8 bases are shared with TRBD2. The CDR3 has 17 amino acids. CDR1 MNHEY and CDR2 SMNVEV come from the germline V gene (reference sequence). V was clipped by 5 bases and J by 7 bases; unmatched bases: 16. CDR3 bases: TGTGCCAGCAGTCTAGAACCCCCGGGACTAGGGGTTAACATTCAGTACTTC. Protein sequence: CASSLEPPGLGVNIQYF.

This clonotype was counted only a few times. This chain links TRBV6-5 with TRBJ2-1; D may be TRBD1 (6 bases). The germline V gene has CDR1 MNHEY and CDR2 SVGAGI. CDR3 length equals 16 residues. Trimming pared 6 bases from V and 0 bases from J, leaving 15 bases between. Here the CDR3 DNA reads TGTGCCAGCAGGGGGGCGGCTCCTAGCTCCTACAATGAGCAGTTCTTC. Protein: CASRGAAPSSYNEQFF.

This clonotype came up many times. CDR3 in amino acids: CSATAGAGETQYF. The CDR3, as DNA: TGCAGTGCTACAGCGGGAGCAGGAGAGACCCAGTACTTC. V usage is TRBV20-1 and J usage is TRBJ2-5, with 8 bases lining up with TRBD2. This CDR3 comprises 13 residues. Germline assignment: CDR1 DFQATT and CDR2 SNEGSKA (reference sequence). V lost 4 bases and J lost 4; bases outside the gene matches: 5.

The DNA of the CDR3 is TGTGCCAGCAGCCAAGTCGAGGGGGGAGGGACGGGTCAGCCCCAGCATTTT. It is translated as CASSQVEGGGTGQPQHF. V gene TRBV4-2 combines with J gene TRBJ1-5; D possibly corresponds to TRBD1 (6 bases). The CDR3 is 17 amino acids. The germline V gene has CDR1 LGHNA and CDR2 YNFKEQ. Trimming left V 1 base short and J 6 bases short, with 19 bases between.